These 8 T cell receptor beta chains were sequenced from one sample in a study of blood T cells in healthy people across ages. Primers used in a second PCR of about 7 to 12 cycles were a sample-barcoded 5' primer and a J-beta primer mix. TCRdb itself ran the 5' RACE reads through MiXCR, one entry per CDR3 protein. Of 650,000 to 800,000 distinct CDR3 sequences in the sample, over 40% were seen once. Sequencing was done on a sample of blood. The receptors come from an elderly woman in good health.

This clonotype occurred a few times. This chain joins TRBV7-3 and TRBJ1-1, with TRBD1 matching over 7 bases. Germline CDR1 SGHTA, CDR2 FQGTGA. This CDR3 contains 14 residues. V lost 7 bases to trimming and J lost 4 bases; unmatched junction nucleotides: 9. CDR3 residues: CASTSGGASTEAFF. Written as DNA, the CDR3 is TGTGCCAGCACCTCAGGGGGGGCTAGCACTGAAGCTTTCTTT.

This clonotype has only a few counts. The junction departs from germline at one end; a sequencing error may be responsible. This chain joins TRBV27 and TRBJ2-1; tentatively, D is TRBD1 (5 bases). The length of the CDR3 is 13 residues. Germline assignment: CDR1 MNHEY and CDR2 SMNVEV (reference sequence). This CDR3 reads CASSVSGIHEQFF. The CDR3 DNA is TGTGCCAGCAGTGTATCAGGGATCCATGAGCAGTTCTTC.

The chain combines TRBV3-1 with TRBJ2-2; TRBD1 matches 7 bases. V lost 4 bases, J lost 6 bases, and 8 bases stayed unmatched. This CDR3 is built from 15 residues. Germline CDR1 LGHDT, CDR2 YNNKEL (reference sequence). CDR3 coding DNA: TGTGCCAGCAGCCTTGGGGGCAGGGGGTCCGGGGAGCTGTTTTTT. Residues: CASSLGGRGSGELFF.

The V call is TRBV14, the J call TRBJ2-3, with D unresolved. Germline CDR1 is SGHDN and CDR2 is FVKESK. CDR3 length equals 12 residues. The V end was cut by 6 bases, the J end by 5 bases, with 9 bases between. The CDR3 spells CASRHLQDTQYF. The CDR3 DNA follows: TGTGCCAGCAGACATCTTCAAGATACGCAGTATTTT.

This clonotype showed up many times. The CDR3 DNA reads TGTGCCAGCAGCCGGGCAGGGGACCACAATGAGCAGTTCTTC. This gives the protein CASSRAGDHNEQFF. V and J are TRBV25-1 and TRBJ2-1; a weak D match, TRBD1 (6 bases). Germline CDR1 and CDR2: MGHDK and SYGVNS. CDR3 length: 14 residues. Trimming shortened V by 6 bases and J by 5 bases, and 14 bases separated the two germline ends.

The V call is TRBV20-1, the J call TRBJ2-5, with a weak D call TRBD2 (5 bases). CDR1 is DFQATT, CDR2 SNEGSKA, per germline (reference sequence). The CDR3 loop spans 14 amino acids. V was trimmed by 0 bases and J by 2 bases, leaving 10 bases between them. The CDR3 reads CSARDGTSQETQYF. In DNA, the CDR3 is TGCAGTGCTAGAGACGGTACTAGTCAAGAGACCCAGTACTTC.

To note about this clonotype: A read error is possible here, since a much larger clone lies one base away. For the CDR3, the DNA is TGTGCCAGCAGCCCTCGGACACTACCCGGTTCGCAGTATTTT. This gives the protein CASSPRTLPGSQYF. The rearrangement uses TRBV5-6 and TRBJ2-3; a possible D gene is TRBD1 (5 bases). The CDR3 runs to 14 residues. Germline V CDR1 and CDR2: SGHDT, YYEEEE. Deletions cut 4 bases from V and 10 bases from J, with 19 bases between.

The chain joins TRBV10-3 to TRBJ2-7; 8 bases match TRBD2. V lost 0 bases, J lost 2 bases, and 12 bases stayed unmatched. The length of the CDR3 is 18 residues. Germline V gives CDR1 ENHRY, CDR2 SYGVKD. CDR3 amino acids: CAISESKVRLASPYEQYF. The CDR3 region has the DNA TGTGCCATCAGTGAGTCTAAAGTCCGACTAGCGTCCCCCTACGAGCAGTACTTC.